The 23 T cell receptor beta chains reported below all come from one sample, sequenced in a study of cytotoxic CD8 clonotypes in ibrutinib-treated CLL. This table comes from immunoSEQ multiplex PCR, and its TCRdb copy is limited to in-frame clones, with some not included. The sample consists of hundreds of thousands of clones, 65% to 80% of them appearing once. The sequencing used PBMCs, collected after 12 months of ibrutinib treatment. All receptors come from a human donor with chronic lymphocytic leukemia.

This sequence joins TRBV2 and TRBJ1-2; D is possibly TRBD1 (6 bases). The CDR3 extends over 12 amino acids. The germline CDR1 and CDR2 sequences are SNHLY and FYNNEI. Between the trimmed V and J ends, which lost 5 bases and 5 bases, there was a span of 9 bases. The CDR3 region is CASSRQEYGYTF. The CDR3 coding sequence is TGTGCCAGCAGTAGACAGGAGTATGGCTACACCTTC.

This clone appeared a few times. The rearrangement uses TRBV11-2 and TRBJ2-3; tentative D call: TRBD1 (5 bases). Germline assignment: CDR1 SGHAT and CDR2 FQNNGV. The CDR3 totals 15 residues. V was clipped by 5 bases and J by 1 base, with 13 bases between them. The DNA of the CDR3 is TGTGCCAGCAGCCGCGAGACAGCACGCACAGATACGCAGTATTTT. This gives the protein CASSRETARTDTQYF.

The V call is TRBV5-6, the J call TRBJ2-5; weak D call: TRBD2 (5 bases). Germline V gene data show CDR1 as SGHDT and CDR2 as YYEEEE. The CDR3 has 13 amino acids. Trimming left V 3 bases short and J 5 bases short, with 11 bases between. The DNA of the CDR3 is TGTGCCAGCAGCTCGGGAAGCCTGGAGACCCAGTACTTC. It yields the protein CASSSGSLETQYF.

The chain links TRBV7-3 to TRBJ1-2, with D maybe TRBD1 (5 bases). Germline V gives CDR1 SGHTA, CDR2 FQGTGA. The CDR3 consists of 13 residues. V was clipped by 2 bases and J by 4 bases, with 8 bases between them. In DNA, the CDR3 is TGTGCCAGCAGCTTAGACCAGGGCTATGGCTACACCTTC. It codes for CASSLDQGYGYTF.

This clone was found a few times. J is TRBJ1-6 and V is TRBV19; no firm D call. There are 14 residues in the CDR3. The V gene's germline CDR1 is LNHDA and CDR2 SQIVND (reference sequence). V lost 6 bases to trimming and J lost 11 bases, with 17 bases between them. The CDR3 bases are TGTGCCAGTAGGAGTCCGTTAGAGGGAACACCCCTCCACTTT. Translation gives CASRSPLEGTPLHF.

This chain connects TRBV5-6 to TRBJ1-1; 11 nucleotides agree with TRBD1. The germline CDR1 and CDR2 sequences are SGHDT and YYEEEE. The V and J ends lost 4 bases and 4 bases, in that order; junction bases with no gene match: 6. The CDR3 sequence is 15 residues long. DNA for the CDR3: TGTGCCAGCAGCCCCGGGACAGGGGGTTTCACTGAAGCTTTCTTT. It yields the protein CASSPGTGGFTEAFF.

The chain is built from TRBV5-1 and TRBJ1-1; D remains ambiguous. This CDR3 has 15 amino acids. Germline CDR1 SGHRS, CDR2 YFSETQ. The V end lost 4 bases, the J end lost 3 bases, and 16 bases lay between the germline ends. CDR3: CASSPETGRHTEAFF. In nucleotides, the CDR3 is TGCGCCAGCAGCCCCGAAACGGGCAGACACACTGAAGCTTTCTTT.

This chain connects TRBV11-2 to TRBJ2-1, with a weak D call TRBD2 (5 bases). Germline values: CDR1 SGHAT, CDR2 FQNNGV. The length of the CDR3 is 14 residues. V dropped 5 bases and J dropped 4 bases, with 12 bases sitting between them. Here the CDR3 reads CASSPHGGYNEQFF. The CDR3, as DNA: TGTGCCAGCAGCCCCCACGGAGGATACAATGAGCAGTTCTTC. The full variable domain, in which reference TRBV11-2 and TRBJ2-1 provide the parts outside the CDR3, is EAGVAQSPRYKIIEKRQSVAFWCNPISGHATLYWYQQILGQGPKLLIQFQNNGVVDDSQLPKDRFSAERLKGVDSTLKIQPAKLEDSAVYLCASSPHGGYNEQFFGPGTRLTVL.

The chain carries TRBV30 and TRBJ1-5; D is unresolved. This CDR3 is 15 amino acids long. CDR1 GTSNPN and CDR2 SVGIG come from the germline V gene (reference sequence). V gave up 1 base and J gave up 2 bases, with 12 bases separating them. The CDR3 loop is CAWSDIGMGNQPQHF. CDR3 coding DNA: TGTGCCTGGAGTGATATTGGGATGGGCAATCAGCCCCAGCATTTT. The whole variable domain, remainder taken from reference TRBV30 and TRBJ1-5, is SQTIHQWPATLVQPVGSPLSLECTVEGTSNPNLYWYRQAAGRGLQLLFYSVGIGQISSEVPQNLSASRPQDRQFILSSKKLLLSDSGFYLCAWSDIGMGNQPQHFGDGTRLSIL.

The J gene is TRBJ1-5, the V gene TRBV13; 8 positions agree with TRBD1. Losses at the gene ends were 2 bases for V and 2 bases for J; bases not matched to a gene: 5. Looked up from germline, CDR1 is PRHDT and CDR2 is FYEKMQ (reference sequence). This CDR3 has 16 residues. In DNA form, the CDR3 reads TGTGCCAGCAGCTTATGGACAGGGTTAGGCAATCAGCCCCAGCATTTT. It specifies CASSLWTGLGNQPQHF.

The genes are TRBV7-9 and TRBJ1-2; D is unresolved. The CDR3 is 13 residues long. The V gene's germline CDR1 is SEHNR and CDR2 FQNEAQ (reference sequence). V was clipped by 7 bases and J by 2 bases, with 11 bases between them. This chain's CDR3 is CASTQPGNYGYTF. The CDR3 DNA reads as TGTGCCAGCACCCAGCCCGGGAACTATGGCTACACCTTC. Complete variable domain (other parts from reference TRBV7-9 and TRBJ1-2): DTGVSQNPRHKITKRGQNVTFRCDPISEHNRLYWYRQTLGQGPEFLTYFQNEAQLEKSRLLSDRFSAERPKGSFSTLEIQRTEQGDSAMYLCASTQPGNYGYTFGSGTRLTVV.

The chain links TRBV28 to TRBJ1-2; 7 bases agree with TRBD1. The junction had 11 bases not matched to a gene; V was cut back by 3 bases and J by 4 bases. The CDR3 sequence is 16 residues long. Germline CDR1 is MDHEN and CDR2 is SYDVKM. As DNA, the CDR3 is TGTGCCAGCAGTTTGGTGATAAGGGGACAGCTCTATGGCTACACCTTC. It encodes CASSLVIRGQLYGYTF.

CDR3 nucleotides: TGTGCCAGCAGCTTCCAACATACACCGAGCTCTGGAAACACCATATATTTT. Translating gives CASSFQHTPSSGNTIYF. The V call is TRBV7-6, the J call TRBJ1-3, with D uncertain. Germline-derived CDR1 and CDR2 are SGHVS and FNYEAQ. The V gene lost 3 bases and the J gene lost 0 bases, with 15 bases spanning the gap. The CDR3 extends over 17 amino acids. The full variable domain, rest sourced from reference TRBV7-6 and TRBJ1-3, is GAGVSQSPRYKVTKRGQDVALRCDPISGHVSLYWYRQALGQGPEFLTYFNYEAQQDKSGLPNDRFSAERPEGSISTLTIQRTEQRDSAMYRCASSFQHTPSSGNTIYFGEGSWLTVV.

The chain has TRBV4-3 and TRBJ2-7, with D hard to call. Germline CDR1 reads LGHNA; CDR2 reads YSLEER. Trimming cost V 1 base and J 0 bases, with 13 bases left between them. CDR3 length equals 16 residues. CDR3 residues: CASSQGRHMSSYEQYF. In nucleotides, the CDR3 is TGCGCCAGCAGCCAAGGGCGACATATGAGCTCCTACGAGCAGTACTTC.

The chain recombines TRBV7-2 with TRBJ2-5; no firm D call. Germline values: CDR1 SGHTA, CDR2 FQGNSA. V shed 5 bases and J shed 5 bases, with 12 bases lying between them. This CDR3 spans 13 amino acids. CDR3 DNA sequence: TGTGCCAGCAGCCTACGATCCGGGGAGACCCAGTACTTC. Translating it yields CASSLRSGETQYF.

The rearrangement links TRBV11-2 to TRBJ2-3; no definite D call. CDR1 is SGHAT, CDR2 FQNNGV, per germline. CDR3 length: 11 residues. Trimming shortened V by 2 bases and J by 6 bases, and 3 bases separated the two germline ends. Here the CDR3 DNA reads TGTGCCAGCAGCTTACTCGATACGCAGTATTTT. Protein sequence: CASSLLDTQYF. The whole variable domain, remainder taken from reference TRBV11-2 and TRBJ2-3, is EAGVAQSPRYKIIEKRQSVAFWCNPISGHATLYWYQQILGQGPKLLIQFQNNGVVDDSQLPKDRFSAERLKGVDSTLKIQPAKLEDSAVYLCASSLLDTQYFGPGTRLTVL.

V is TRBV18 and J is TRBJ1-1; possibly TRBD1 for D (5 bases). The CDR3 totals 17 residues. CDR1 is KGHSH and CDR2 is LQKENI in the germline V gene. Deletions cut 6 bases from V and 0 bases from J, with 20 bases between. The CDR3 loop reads CASSPRVGVNLNTEAFF. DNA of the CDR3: TGTGCCAGCTCCCCCCGGGTGGGGGTAAACTTGAACACTGAAGCTTTCTTT.

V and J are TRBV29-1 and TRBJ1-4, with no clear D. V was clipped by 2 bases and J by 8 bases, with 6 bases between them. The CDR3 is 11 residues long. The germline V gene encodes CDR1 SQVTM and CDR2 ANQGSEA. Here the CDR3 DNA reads TGCAGCGTTGAACAGACAGAAAAACTGTTTTTT. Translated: CSVEQTEKLFF.

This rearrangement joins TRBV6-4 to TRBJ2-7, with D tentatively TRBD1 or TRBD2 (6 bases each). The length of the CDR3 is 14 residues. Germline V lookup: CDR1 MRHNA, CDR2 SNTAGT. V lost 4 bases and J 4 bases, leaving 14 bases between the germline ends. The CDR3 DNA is TGTGCCAGCAGTGTCCCGGGGGCCGGGTACGAGCAGTACTTC. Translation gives CASSVPGAGYEQYF.

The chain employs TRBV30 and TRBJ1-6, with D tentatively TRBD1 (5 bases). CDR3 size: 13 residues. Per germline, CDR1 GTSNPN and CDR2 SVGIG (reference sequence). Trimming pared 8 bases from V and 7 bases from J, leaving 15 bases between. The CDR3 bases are TGTGCCGGGGCCCTGGAGGGGAATTCACCCCTCCACTTT. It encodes CAGALEGNSPLHF.

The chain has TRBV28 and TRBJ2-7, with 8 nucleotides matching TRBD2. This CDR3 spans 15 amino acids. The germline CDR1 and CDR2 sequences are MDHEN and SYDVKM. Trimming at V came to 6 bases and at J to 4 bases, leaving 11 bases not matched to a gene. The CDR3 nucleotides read TGTGCCAGCAGCCAAGCGGGAGAGTCCGGATACGAGCAGTACTTC. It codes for CASSQAGESGYEQYF.

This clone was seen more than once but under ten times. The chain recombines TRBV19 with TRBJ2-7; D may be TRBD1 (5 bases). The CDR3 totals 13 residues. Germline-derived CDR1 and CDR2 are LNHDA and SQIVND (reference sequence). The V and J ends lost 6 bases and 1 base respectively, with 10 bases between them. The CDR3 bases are TGTGCCAGTAGCGCCACAGGATCCTACGAGCAGTACTTC. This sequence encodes CASSATGSYEQYF.

The DNA for the CDR3 is TGTGCCAGAAGCTTGGGAGGGGGCTGTGTCAATCAGCCCCAGCATTTT. It specifies CARSLGGGCVNQPQHF. The chain is built from TRBV5-3 and TRBJ1-5; 7 bases match TRBD1. TRBV5-3 is classed as an ORF, of uncertain function. After removal of 0 bases from V and 3 bases from J, the junction contained 6 bases not matched to a gene. This CDR3 contains 16 residues.